This T cell receptor beta chain originates from a study of shared clonotypes between healthy human individuals. Generated by immunoSEQ multiplex PCR, the TCRdb table keeps only in-frame clones and is missing some. The data hold about 2.4 million clones, with roughly 93% observed a single time. The CDR3 extends over 16 amino acids. Germline V gene sequence: CDR1 KGHSH, CDR2 LQKENI. V dropped 3 bases and J dropped 4 bases, with 18 bases sitting between them. The V and J genes are TRBV18 and TRBJ1-2; D is possibly TRBD1 (5 bases). The sequence came from a man younger than 35 in good health. Some clones in this sample may be carry-over from other donors' samples. Sequenced input: naive CD4+ T cells from PBMCs. Subset denoted: CD45RA+ positively selected. This CDR3 reads CASSPGGVMSTYGYTF. CDR3 DNA sequence: TGTGCCAGCTCACCGGGGGGAGTGATGTCTACCTATGGCTACACCTTC.